A selection of T cell receptor beta chains follows, all from one sample in a study of blood T cell repertoires in COVID-19. TCRdb's table, derived via immunoSEQ multiplex PCR, lists solely in-frame clones and lacks some. The sample holds more than 300,000 clones; around 83% are singletons and the top ten take 5.1%. Material for sequencing was PBMCs or T cells enriched from blood (not recorded which). Receptor source: a woman aged 50 to 60 who had recovered from COVID-19. The CDR3 runs from the conserved cysteine through the conserved F or W. The D gene is left open where the match is weak. Clone size is shown for a subset of rows, as once, few, many or a class of expanded clone.

size	V	D	J	CDR3	DNA
.	TRBV28	TRBD1	TRBJ1-4	CASRGDSNEKLFF	TGTGCCAGCAGAGGGGACAGTAATGAAAAACTGTTTTTT
few	TRBV10-2	TRBD2	TRBJ2-7	CASSRDYYEQYF	TGCGCCAGCAGTCGGGACTACTACGAGCAGTACTTC
.	TRBV27	TRBD1	TRBJ2-7	CASRLQGRTYEQYF	TGTGCCAGCAGGCTACAGGGGAGAACCTACGAGCAGTACTTC
.	TRBV14	.	TRBJ2-7	CASSHRTEQYF	TGTGCCAGCAGCCACAGAACGGAGCAGTACTTC
.	TRBV2	.	TRBJ2-5	CASSYGIQETQYF	TGTGCCAGCAGCTACGGGATCCAAGAGACCCAGTACTTC
.	TRBV30	TRBD1	TRBJ1-3	CAWSVLHRGLGNTIYF	TGTGCCTGGAGTGTCCTCCACAGGGGGCTTGGAAACACCATATATTTT
.	TRBV6-5	TRBD1	TRBJ2-2	CASSYPDRGHTGELFF	TGTGCCAGCAGTTACCCCGACAGGGGGCATACCGGGGAGCTGTTTTTT
.	TRBV7-2	.	TRBJ1-1	CASSLKVQQPEAFF	TGTGCCAGCAGCTTAAAAGTACAGCAGCCTGAAGCTTTCTTT
.	TRBV27	.	TRBJ2-7	CASSHHSGYEQYF	TGTGCCAGCAGTCACCACAGCGGCTACGAGCAGTACTTC
.	TRBV9	.	TRBJ1-6	CASSQTWTLDNSPLHF	TGTGCCAGCAGCCAGACCTGGACACTCGATAATTCACCCCTCCACTTT
.	TRBV5-6	TRBD2	TRBJ2-2	CASIAGGAGELFF	TGTGCCAGCATAGCGGGAGGCGCCGGGGAGCTGTTTTTT
few	TRBV6-6	.	TRBJ1-2	CASSYGDTYGYTF	TGTGCCAGCAGCTACGGGGACACCTATGGCTACACCTTC
once	TRBV5-1	TRBD1	TRBJ2-7	CASSLGGQGAYEQYF	TGCGCCAGCAGCTTGGGAGGACAGGGGGCATACGAGCAGTACTTC
.	TRBV6-1	.	TRBJ1-6	CASSEGGLTSPLHF	TGTGCCAGCAGTGAGGGGGGGCTGACTTCACCCCTCCACTTT
.	TRBV27	.	TRBJ2-6	CASSLSWETNVLTF	TGTGCCAGCAGTTTATCATGGGAGACCAACGTCCTGACTTTC